This T cell receptor beta chain is drawn from a study of T-cell reconstitution after alpha-beta-depleted transplantation in children. This clonotype was observed many times. For TCRbeta, the library was prepared with unique molecular identifiers. TCRdb reprocessed the PCR reads via MiXCR and lists one record per CDR3 protein. The sample shows about 110,000 distinct CDR3 sequences, about a tenth of them seen only once. The germline V and J ends were trimmed by 5 bases and 4 bases, with 12 bases remaining between them. This CDR3 is 13 amino acids long. The sequenced sample was PBMCs from the stem cell graft donor, obtained from the stem cell graft. The V and J genes are TRBV12-3 or TRBV12-4 and TRBJ2-7; no clear D. This receptor was identified in a human donor who donated a stem cell graft to a child with acute lymphoblastic leukemia. CDR3 DNA sequence: TGTGCCAGCAGTCTGGGCTTGGGGTACGAGCAGTACTTC. Translating it yields CASSLGLGYEQYF.